Sequencing of this TCR beta chain was carried out in a study of identical twins. Study conclusions and caveats: Within cord blood, abundant beta clonotypes carried fewer insertions, but memory repertoires showed no such trend. Cross-sectional statistics underpinned the conclusions; the same donors were not followed.

From the 5' RACE reads, TCRdb called clonotypes with MiXCR, one entry per CDR3 protein. The table shows 500,000 or so distinct CDR3 sequences, with 22% occurring only once. This clonotype was detected only a few times. The antigen remains undetermined. Only healthy Caucasians were enrolled as donors. The CDR3 runs 15 residues. J was trimmed by 7 bases and V by 7 bases; bases with no gene match: 13. Germline CDR1 SGHRS, CDR2 YFSETQ. The sample was also reused in another study, on T cells expressing NK-cell markers.

The gene calls are TRBV5-1 and TRBJ2-1, with 8 bases lining up with TRBD2. The TCR originated in a woman aged 18 to 35 in good health. The specimen was CD4+ T cells sorted from blood. The CDR3 nucleotides are TGCGCCAGCGGGCGCGGGGGGCCCAACCCTAATGAGCAGTTCTTC. Its translation: CASGRGGPNPNEQFF.